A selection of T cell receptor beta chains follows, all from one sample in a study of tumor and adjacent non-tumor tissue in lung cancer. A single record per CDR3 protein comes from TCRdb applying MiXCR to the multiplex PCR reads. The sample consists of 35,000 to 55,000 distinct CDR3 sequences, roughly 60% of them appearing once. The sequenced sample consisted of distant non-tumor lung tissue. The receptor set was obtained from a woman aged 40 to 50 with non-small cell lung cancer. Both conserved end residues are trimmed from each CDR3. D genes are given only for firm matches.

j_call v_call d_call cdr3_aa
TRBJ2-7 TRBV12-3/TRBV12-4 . VSRRGSGYGQY
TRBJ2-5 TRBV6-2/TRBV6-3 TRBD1 ASSSRQGTEWRGTQY
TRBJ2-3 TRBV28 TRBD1 ASSLGQGETNTQY
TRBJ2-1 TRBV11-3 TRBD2 ASRRGLAGDEQL
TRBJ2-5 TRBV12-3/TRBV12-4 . ASSFSRGTQY
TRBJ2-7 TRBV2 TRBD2 ASSAFAGGPRGEQY
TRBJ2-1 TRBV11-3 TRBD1 ASSSPGQGSNEQF
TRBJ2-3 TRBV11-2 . ASPLSVADTQY
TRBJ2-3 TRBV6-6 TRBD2 AISKRGTLIDTQY
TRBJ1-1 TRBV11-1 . VSSLATGQQAF
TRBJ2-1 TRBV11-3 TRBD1 ASSWGQGQRVNEQF
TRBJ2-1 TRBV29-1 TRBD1 SGVGGQGGEQL
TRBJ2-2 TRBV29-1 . SETVGKYTGELF
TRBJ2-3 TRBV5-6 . ASSLVRAPTDTQY